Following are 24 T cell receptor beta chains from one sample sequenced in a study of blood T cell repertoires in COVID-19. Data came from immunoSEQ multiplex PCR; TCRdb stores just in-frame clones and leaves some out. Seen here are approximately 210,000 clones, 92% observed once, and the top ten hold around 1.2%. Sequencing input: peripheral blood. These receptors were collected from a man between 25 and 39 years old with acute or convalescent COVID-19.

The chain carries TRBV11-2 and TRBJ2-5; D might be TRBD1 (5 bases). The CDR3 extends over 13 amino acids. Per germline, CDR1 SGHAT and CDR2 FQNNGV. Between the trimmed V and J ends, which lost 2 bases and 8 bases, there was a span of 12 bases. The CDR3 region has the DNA TGTGCCAGCAGCTTAATCCACGACAGTACCCAGTACTTC. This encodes CASSLIHDSTQYF.

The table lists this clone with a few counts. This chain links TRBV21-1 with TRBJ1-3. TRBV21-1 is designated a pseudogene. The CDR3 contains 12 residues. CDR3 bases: TGTGCCAGCAGCAAAGCGAGAGACACCATATATTTT. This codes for CASSKARDTIYF.

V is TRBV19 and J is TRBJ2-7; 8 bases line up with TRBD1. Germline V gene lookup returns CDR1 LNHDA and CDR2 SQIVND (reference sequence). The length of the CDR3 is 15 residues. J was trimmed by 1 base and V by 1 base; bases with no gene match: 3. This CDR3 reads CASSIGQGISYEQYF. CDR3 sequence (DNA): TGTGCCAGTAGTATAGGACAGGGGATTTCCTACGAGCAGTACTTC.

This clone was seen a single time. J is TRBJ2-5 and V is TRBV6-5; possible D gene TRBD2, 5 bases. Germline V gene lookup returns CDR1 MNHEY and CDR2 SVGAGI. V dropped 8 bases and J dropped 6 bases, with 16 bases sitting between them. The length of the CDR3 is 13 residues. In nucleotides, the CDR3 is TGTGCCAGCCGGGGAGTAGTTATGAAGACCCAGTACTTC. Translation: CASRGVVMKTQYF.

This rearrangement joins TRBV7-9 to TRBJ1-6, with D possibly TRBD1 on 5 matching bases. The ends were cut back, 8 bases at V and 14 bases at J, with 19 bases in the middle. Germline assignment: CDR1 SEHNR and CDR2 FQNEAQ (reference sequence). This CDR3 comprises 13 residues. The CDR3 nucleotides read TGTGCCAGCTCCCGGGGGGTGGGAGACGCCCTCCACTTT. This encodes CASSRGVGDALHF.

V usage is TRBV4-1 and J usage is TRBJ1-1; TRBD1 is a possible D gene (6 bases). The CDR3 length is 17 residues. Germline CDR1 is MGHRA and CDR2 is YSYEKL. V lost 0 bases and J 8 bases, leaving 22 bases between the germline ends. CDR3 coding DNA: TGCGCCAGCAGCCAAGAGAAGGGTTGGGGGCCGGGGTACGAAGCTTTCTTT. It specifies CASSQEKGWGPGYEAFF.

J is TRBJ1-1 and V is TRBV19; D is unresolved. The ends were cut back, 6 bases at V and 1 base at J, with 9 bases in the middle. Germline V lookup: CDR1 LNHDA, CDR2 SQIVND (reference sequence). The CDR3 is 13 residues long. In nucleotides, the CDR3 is TGTGCCAGTAGCACTCAAGCGAACACTGAAGCTTTCTTT. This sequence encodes CASSTQANTEAFF.

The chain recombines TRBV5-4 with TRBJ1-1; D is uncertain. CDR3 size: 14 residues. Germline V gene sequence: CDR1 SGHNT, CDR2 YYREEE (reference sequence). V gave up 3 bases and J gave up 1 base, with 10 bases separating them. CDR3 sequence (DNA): TGTGCCAGCAGCTCCGACACAAAGAACACTGAAGCTTTCTTT. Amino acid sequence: CASSSDTKNTEAFF.

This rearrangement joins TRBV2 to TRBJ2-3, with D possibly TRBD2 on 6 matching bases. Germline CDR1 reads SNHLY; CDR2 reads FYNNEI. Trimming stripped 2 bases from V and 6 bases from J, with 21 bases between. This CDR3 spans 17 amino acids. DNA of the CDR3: TGTGCCAGCAGTGAATCGACCCTTCGGGGGTCTCCCGATACGCAGTATTTT. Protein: CASSESTLRGSPDTQYF.

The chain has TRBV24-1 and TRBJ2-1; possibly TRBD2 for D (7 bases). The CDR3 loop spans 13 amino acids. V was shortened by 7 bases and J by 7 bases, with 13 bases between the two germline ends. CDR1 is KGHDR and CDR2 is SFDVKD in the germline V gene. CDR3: CATRGGPGNEQFF. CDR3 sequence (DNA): TGTGCCACCAGGGGGGGGCCAGGGAATGAGCAGTTCTTC.

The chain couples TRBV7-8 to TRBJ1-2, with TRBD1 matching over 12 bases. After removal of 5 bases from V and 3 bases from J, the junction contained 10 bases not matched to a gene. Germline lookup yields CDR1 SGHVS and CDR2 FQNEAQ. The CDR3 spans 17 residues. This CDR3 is CASSPRDRGRRDYGYTF. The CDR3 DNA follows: TGTGCCAGCAGCCCACGGGACAGGGGGCGCCGGGACTATGGCTACACCTTC.

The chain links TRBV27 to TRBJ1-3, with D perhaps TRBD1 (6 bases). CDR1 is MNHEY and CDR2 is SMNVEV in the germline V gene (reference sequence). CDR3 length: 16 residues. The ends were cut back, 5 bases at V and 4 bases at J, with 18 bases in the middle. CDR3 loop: CASSPRGALIGNTIYF. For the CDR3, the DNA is TGTGCCAGCAGTCCCCGGGGGGCTTTGATAGGAAACACCATATATTTT.

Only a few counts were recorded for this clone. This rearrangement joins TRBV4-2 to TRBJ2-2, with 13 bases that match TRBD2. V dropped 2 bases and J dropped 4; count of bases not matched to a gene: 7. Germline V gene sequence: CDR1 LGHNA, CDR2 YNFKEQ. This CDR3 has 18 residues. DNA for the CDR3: TGTGCCAGCAGCCAATCTACTAGCGGGGGGGCCCGCACCGGGGAGCTGTTTTTT. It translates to CASSQSTSGGARTGELFF.

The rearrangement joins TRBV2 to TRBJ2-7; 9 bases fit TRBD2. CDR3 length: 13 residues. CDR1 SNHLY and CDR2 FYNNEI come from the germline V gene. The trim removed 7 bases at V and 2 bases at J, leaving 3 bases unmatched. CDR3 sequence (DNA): TGTGCCAGCAACCTAGCGGGGCCCTACGAGCAGTACTTC. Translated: CASNLAGPYEQYF.

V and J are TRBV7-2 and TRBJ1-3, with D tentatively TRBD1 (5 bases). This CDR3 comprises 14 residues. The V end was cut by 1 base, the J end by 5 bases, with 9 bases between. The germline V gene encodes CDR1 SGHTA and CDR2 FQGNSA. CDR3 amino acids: CASSLGRGRNTIYF. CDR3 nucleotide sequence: TGTGCCAGCAGCTTAGGGAGGGGCCGAAACACCATATATTTT.

As DNA, the CDR3 is TGTGCCAGCAGTGACAGGGGGCGCGGCAATCAGCCCCAGCATTTT. Protein product: CASSDRGRGNQPQHF. This chain connects TRBV25-1 to TRBJ1-5; 8 bases agree with TRBD1. Germline CDR1 reads MGHDK; CDR2 reads SYGVNS. V shed 3 bases, J shed 2 bases, and the junction held 3 bases outside the gene matches. The CDR3 has 15 amino acids.

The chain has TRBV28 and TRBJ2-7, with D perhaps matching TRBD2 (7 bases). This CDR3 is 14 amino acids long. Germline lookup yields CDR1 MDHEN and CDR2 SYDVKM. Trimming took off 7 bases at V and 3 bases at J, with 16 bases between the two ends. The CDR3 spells CASIKGGAYYEQYF. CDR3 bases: TGTGCCAGCATAAAAGGGGGGGCATACTACGAGCAGTACTTC.

The CDR3, as DNA: TGTGCCAGCAGTTTACCTTCTAGCGGGAGCCCAGATACGCAGTATTTT. This codes for CASSLPSSGSPDTQYF. The chain combines TRBV28 with TRBJ2-3; TRBD2 aligns across 10 bases. Germline-derived CDR1 and CDR2 are MDHEN and SYDVKM. This CDR3 has 16 residues. The J segment lost 4 bases and the V segment lost 2 bases, leaving 6 bases of the junction unmatched.

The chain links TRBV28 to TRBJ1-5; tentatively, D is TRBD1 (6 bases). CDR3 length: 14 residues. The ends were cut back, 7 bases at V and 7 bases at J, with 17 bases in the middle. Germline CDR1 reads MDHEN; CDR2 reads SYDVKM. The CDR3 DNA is TGTGCCAGCATTTTCTCCAGGGGATACCAGCCCCAGCATTTT. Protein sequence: CASIFSRGYQPQHF.

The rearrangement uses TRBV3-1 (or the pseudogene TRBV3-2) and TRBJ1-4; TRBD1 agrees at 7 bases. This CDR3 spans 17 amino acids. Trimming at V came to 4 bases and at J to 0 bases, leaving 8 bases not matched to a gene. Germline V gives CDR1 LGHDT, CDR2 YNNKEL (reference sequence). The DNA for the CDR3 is TGTGCCAGCAGCCGAAACCCTCAGGGGGCAACTAATGAAAAACTGTTTTTT. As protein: CASSRNPQGATNEKLFF.

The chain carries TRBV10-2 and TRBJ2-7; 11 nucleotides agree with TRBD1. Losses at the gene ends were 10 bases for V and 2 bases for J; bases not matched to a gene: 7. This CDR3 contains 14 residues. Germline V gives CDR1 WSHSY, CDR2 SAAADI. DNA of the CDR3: TGCGCCACCGCTTTGGGACAGGGGGCCTACGAGCAGTACTTC. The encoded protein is CATALGQGAYEQYF.

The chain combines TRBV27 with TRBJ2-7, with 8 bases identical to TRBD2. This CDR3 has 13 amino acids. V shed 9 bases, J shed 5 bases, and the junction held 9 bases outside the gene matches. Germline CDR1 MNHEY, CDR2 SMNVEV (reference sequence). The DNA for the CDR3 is TGTGCCAGTCGTGGGGCGGGGGGTAACGAGCAGTACTTC. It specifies CASRGAGGNEQYF.

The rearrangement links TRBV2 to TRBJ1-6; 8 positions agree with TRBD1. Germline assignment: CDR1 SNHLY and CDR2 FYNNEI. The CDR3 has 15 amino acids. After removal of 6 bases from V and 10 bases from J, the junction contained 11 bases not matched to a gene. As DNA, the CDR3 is TGTGCCAGCAGCCCCTCCGGACAGGGATACTCACCCCTCCACTTT. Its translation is CASSPSGQGYSPLHF.

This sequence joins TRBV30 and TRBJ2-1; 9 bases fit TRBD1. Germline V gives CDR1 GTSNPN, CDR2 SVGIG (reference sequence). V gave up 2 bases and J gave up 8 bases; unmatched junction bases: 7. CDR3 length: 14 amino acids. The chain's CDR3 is CAWSRTGAGDEQFF. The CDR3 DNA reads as TGTGCCTGGAGTAGGACAGGGGCCGGCGATGAGCAGTTCTTC.